The clone carrying this TCR beta chain was counted between two and nine times. What it binds is unknown. This sample is part of a study of identical twins. General study points: With abundant cord blood beta clonotypes, insertions were fewer; memory repertoires showed no such pattern.

TCRdb independently ran MiXCR on the 5' RACE reads; one entry per CDR3 protein. Of hundreds of thousands of distinct CDR3 sequences listed, approximately 8.3% are singletons. In germline, CDR1 is DFQATT, CDR2 SNEGSKA (reference sequence). The length of the CDR3 is 13 residues. Trimming took 0 bases from V and 8 from J, leaving 13 bases between them. These data are also associated with another study on yellow fever vaccine responses in identical twins. That study reports: Twins' T cell vaccine responses reportedly looked partly convergent, partly personalized.

The sample taken for sequencing was memory (CD45RO+) T cells sorted from blood. This clonotype originated in a woman under 30 in good health. The chain uses TRBV20-1 and TRBJ1-2; weak D call: TRBD1 (6 bases). The CDR3 loop reads CSAREGANIGYTF. The CDR3 DNA follows: TGCAGTGCTAGAGAGGGGGCGAATATAGGCTACACCTTC.